This entry is about one T cell receptor beta chain. The clone's antigen remains unknown. Base qualities are missing; no much larger clone stands one base away. The source of the sample is a study of beta chain features in type 1 diabetes (dated by TCRdb to 2016 to 2019). The study in broad terms: Mean age, gender distribution, total cell number and subset yield did not differ between patients and healthy donors. A total of approximately 100 million sorted cells were examined across all samples, and the number of cells per subset was strongly correlated with RNA yield. In the study, TCRB repertoires of sorted circulating CD4+ T cell subsets from recently diagnosed type 1 diabetes patients were compared with those of matched healthy donors. Whereas all 30 or so donors provided naive and central memory subsets, regulatory and stem cell-like memory subsets were isolated from just 8 patients and about 8 healthy donors.

All of the isolated RNA was reverse transcribed with the High Capacity cDNA Reverse Transcription Kit, so expressed TCRB transcripts were sequenced. Deep immunoSEQ sequencing was applied to naive, central memory and regulatory T cell samples, giving an average of about 3.6 million total reads per sample. After sorted cells were lysed in RLT buffer, RNA was extracted with DNase-treated RNeasy Micro or Mini kits, with the choice depending on cell number. To prevent cross-contamination, every cell subset was processed on its own, while patient and healthy donor samples were processed together. TCRB sequences were amplified from cDNA with the immunoSEQ multiplex PCR, producing 87-bp fragments spanning the CDR3 region. Sequencing of the amplicons was performed on the Illumina HiSeq platform. Turning to the authors' computational methods: Synthetic template baselines were used to correct PCR bias computationally, reads within Hamming distance 2 were collapsed together, and singletons that could not be merged were discarded. Reads were aligned against IMGT so that V, D and J genes, CDR3 length and insertions or deletions at six rearrangement sites could be assigned. Clonotype counts were normalized to sorted cell number within each subset before computing true diversity and Gini coefficients with the tcR R package. Repertoire sharing was quantified using the overlap coefficient calculated on TCRB nucleotide sequences. TCRdb provides this immuneACCESS table in a form limited to in-frame rearrangements. Some clones are lacking; in checked studies, under half of them reflect an unresolved V gene, and why the rest are absent is not known. V and J calls plus clone size are reproduced from that table; the DNA served to infer D and trimming. The sample table shows about 140,000 clones, and approximately 10% are seen once. 0.55% to 0.75% of the sample comes from the top ten.

CDR1 and CDR2, per the germline V gene, are SNHLY and FYNNEI. Taken from cysteine to phenylalanine, the CDR3 has 13 residues. The kept DNA is CDR3 alone, 39 bases in frame from the first base. Germline trimming: 9 bases from V, 5 bases from J; junction bases outside gene matches: 7. Broad study findings and their caveats: Because cDNA was sequenced instead of genomic DNA, activated cells with high expression could be over-represented, although the groups did not differ in activation or CD3 levels. Naive, central memory and regulatory TCRB repertoires appeared to be more similar among patients than among healthy donors. A moderate but significant shortening of TCRB CDR3 length was observed in type 1 diabetes patients in all four CD4+ subsets. At VDJ recombination sites, type 1 diabetes patients had fewer insertions and more deleted nucleotides, which implies abnormalities in thymic rearrangement. PCR may preferentially amplify shorter templates, but because patient and control samples were amplified and corrected together, any resulting skew would affect both groups equally. Because small numbers of individuals were included in the HLA sub-analyses, any influence of HLA type on TCRB rearrangement was left unresolved.

A single peripheral blood draw of approximately 120 mL on average was collected from each donor into heparinised tubes. Using a panel that included CD45RO, CCR7, CD25, CD127, CD95 and CD27, naive, central memory, regulatory and stem cell-like memory CD4+ T cells were sorted on a BD FACSAria II. All sorted populations exceeded 98% purity. PBMCs were separated immediately by Lymphoprep density gradient centrifugation and were stained directly, without being cultured. So that batch effects would be minimized, each experiment stained and sorted samples in pairs, pairing one healthy donor with one patient.

The rearranged segments are TRBV2 and TRBJ2-5, with 9 junctional bases fitting TRBD2. The TCR comes from a woman in her thirties or forties in good health. Sequenced material: central memory CD4+ T cells from blood. The nucleotide sequence is given as TGTGCCAGAGAAGCGGGGGGCCGGGAGACCCAGTACTTC. This codes for CAREAGGRETQYF.